The clone carrying this TCR beta chain was recorded many times. Its antigen is unknown. PCR was performed a second time for roughly 6 to 12 cycles using a sample-barcoded 5' primer and a J-beta primer mix. Each CDR3 protein is one row after TCRdb ran MiXCR on the 5' RACE reads. The sample shows about 700,000 distinct CDR3 sequences, 32% of them seen only once. This specimen comes from a study of blood T cells in healthy people across ages. Study-wide results and limits: Long-lived donors had more naive CD4+ cells and higher diversity than aged donors. As naive T cell percentage varied, TCR beta diversity correlated strongly with it. PBMCs were not sorted, which prevented a conclusive comparison of naive versus antigen-experienced cells. Age brought a roughly linear fall in TCR beta diversity measured per million T cells.

Germline V gene lookup returns CDR1 MNHNY and CDR2 SVGAGI (reference sequence). The CDR3 covers 15 residues. Trimming cost V 2 bases and J 5 bases; bases outside gene matches: 5. The gene calls are TRBV6-6 and TRBJ2-1; TRBD1 aligns across 8 bases. The sequence was collected from a woman at least 80 years old in good health. Sequenced sample: blood. DNA for the CDR3: TGTGCCAGCAGTTACGTGACAGGGGCTCACAATGAGCAGTTCTTC. This gives the protein CASSYVTGAHNEQFF.